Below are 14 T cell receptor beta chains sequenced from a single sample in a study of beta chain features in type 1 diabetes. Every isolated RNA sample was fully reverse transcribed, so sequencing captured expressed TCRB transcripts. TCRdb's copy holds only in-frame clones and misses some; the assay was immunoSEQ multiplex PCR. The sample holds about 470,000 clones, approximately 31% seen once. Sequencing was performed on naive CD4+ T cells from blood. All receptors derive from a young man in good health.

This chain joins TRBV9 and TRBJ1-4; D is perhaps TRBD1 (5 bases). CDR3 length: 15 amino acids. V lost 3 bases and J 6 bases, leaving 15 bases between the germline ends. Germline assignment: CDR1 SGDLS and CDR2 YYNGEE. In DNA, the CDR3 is TGTGCCAGCAGCGGCAGGGACCTATTGGATGAAAAACTGTTTTTT. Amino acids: CASSGRDLLDEKLFF.

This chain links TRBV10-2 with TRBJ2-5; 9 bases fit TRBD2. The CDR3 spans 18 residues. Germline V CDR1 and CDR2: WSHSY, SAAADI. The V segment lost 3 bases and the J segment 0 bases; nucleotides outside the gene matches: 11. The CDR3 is CASSDQYGTSPDQETQYF. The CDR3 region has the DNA TGCGCCAGCAGTGACCAATATGGGACTAGCCCGGACCAAGAGACCCAGTACTTC.

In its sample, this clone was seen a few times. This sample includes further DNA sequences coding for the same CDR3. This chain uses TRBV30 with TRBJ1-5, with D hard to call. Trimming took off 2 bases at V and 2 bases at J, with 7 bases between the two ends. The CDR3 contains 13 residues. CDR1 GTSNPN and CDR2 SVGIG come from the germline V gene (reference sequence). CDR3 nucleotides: TGTGCCTGGAGTTTGAAGGGCAATCAGCCCCAGCATTTT. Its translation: CAWSLKGNQPQHF.

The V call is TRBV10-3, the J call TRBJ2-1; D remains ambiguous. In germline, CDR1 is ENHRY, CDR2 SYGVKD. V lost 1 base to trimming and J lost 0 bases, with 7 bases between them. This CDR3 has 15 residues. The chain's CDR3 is CAISEYGGSYNEQFF. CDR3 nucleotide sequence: TGTGCCATCAGTGAGTATGGCGGCTCCTACAATGAGCAGTTCTTC.

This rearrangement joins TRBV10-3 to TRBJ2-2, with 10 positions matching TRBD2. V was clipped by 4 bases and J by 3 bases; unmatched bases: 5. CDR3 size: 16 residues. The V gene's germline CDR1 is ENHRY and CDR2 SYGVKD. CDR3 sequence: CAISVTGTSDTGELFF. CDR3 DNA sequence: TGTGCCATCAGTGTTACCGGGACTAGCGACACCGGGGAGCTGTTTTTT.

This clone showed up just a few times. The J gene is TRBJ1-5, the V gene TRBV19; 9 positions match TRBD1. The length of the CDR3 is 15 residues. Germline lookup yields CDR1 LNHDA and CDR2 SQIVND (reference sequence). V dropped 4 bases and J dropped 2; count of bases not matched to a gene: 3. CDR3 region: CASSTRDRGNQPQHF. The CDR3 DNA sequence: TGTGCCAGTAGTACCCGGGACAGGGGCAATCAGCCCCAGCATTTT.

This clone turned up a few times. CDR3 loop: CASSPSGFTDTQYF. The DNA for the CDR3 is TGTGCCAGCAGCCCTAGCGGGTTCACAGATACGCAGTATTTT. This sequence joins TRBV7-9 and TRBJ2-3; 8 positions agree with TRBD2. CDR3 length equals 14 residues. The junction had 3 bases not matched to a gene; V was cut back by 5 bases and J by 2 bases. Germline CDR1 is SEHNR and CDR2 is FQNEAQ (reference sequence).

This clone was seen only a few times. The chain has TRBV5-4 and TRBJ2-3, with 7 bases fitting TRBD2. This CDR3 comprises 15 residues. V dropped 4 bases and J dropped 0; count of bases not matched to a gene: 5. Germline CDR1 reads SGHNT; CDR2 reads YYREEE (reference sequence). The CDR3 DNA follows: TGTGCCAGCAGCCCCCATAGCGGGAGCACAGATACGCAGTATTTT. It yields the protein CASSPHSGSTDTQYF.

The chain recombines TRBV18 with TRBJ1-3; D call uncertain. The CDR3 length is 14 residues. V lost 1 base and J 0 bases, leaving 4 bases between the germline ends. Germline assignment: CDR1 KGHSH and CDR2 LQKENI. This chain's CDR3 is CASSPQDSGNTIYF. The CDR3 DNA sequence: TGTGCCAGCTCACCACAGGACTCTGGAAACACCATATATTTT.

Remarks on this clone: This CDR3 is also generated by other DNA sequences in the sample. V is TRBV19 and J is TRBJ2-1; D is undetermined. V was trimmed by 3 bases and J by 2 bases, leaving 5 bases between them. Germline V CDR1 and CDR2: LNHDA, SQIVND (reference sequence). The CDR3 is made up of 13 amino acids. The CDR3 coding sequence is TGTGCCAGTAGTATGGGAACCTACAATGAGCAGTTCTTC. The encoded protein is CASSMGTYNEQFF. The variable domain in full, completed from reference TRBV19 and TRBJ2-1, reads DGGITQSPKYLFRKEGQNVTLSCEQNLNHDAMYWYRQDPGQGLRLIYYSQIVNDFQKGDIAEGYSVSREKKESFPLTVTSAQKNPTAFYLCASSMGTYNEQFFGPGTRLTVL.

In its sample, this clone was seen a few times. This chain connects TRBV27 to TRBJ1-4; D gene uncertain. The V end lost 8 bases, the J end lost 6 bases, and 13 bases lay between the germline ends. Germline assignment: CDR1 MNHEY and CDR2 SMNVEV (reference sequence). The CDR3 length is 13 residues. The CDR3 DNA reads TGTGCCAGCCGGTTATTGTCCGATGAAAAACTGTTTTTT. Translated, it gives CASRLLSDEKLFF.

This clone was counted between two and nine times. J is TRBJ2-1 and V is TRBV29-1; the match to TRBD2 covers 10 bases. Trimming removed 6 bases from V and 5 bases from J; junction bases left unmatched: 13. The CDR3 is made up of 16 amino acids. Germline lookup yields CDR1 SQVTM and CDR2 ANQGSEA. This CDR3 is CSVQRSVAGGDNEQFF. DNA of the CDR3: TGCAGCGTACAACGATCCGTAGCGGGAGGTGACAATGAGCAGTTCTTC.

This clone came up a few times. The CDR3 region has the DNA TGTGCCCGGAAAGGAGGCAGGAACACTGAAGCTTTCTTT. As protein: CARKGGRNTEAFF. The chain couples TRBV30 to TRBJ1-1; D unresolved. The germline V gene has CDR1 GTSNPN and CDR2 SVGIG (reference sequence). Between the trimmed V and J ends, which lost 8 bases and 1 base, there was a span of 14 bases. The CDR3 runs 13 residues.

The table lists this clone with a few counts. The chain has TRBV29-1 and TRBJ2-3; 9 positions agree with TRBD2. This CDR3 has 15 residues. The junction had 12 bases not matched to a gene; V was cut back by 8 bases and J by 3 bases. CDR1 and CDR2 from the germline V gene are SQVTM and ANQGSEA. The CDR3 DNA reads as TGCAGCTTCCAATGGGCGGGAGGGCCGACAGATACGCAGTATTTT. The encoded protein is CSFQWAGGPTDTQYF.